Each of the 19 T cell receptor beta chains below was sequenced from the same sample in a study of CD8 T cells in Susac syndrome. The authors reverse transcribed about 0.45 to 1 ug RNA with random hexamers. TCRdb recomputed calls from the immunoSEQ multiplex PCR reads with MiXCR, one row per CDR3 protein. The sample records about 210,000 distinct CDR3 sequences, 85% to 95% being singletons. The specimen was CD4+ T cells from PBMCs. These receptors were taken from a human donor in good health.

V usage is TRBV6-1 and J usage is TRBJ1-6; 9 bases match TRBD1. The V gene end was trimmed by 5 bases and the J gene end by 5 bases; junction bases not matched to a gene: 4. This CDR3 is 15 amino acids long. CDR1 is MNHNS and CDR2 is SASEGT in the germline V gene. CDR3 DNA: TGTGCCAGCAGTATCCGGGACAGGGATAATTCACCCCTCCACTTT. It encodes CASSIRDRDNSPLHF.

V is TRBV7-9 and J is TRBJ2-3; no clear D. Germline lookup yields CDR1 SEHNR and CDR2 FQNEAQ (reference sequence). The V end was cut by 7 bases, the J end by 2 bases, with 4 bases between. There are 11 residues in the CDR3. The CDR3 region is CASTPTDTQYF. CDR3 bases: TGTGCCAGCACCCCCACAGATACGCAGTATTTT.

The CDR3 is CASSLAGAGFNTDTQYF. CDR3 coding DNA: TGTGCCAGCAGTTTAGCGGGGGCGGGGTTTAACACAGATACGCAGTATTTT. This rearrangement joins TRBV27 to TRBJ2-3; perhaps TRBD2 as D (7 bases). The CDR3 extends over 17 amino acids. Germline V gene sequence: CDR1 MNHEY, CDR2 SMNVEV (reference sequence). V shed 2 bases and J shed 2 bases, with 17 bases lying between them.

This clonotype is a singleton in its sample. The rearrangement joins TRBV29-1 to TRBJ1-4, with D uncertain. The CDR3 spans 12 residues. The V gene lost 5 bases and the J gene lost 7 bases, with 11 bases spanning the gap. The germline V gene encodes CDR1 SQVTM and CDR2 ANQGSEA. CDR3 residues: CSVYGQAEKLFF. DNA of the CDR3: TGCAGCGTTTACGGCCAGGCTGAAAAACTGTTTTTT.

CDR3 sequence (DNA): TGCGCCAGCAGCTTGGGGGTCCTTGCCCGACTTTCCTACGAGCAGTACTTC. It codes for CASSLGVLARLSYEQYF. This chain connects TRBV5-1 to TRBJ2-7; D unresolved. This CDR3 has 17 residues. Germline values: CDR1 SGHRS, CDR2 YFSETQ. Trimming removed 0 bases from V and 1 base from J, with 17 bases in between.

The CDR3 DNA reads as TGTGCCAGCTCCTCGGTCGCCGGGGAGCTGTTTTTT. It translates to CASSSVAGELFF. The rearrangement links TRBV18 to TRBJ2-2; D uncertain. CDR1 is KGHSH and CDR2 is LQKENI in the germline V gene. V gave up 6 bases and J gave up 6 bases, with 8 bases separating them. The CDR3 sequence is 12 residues long.

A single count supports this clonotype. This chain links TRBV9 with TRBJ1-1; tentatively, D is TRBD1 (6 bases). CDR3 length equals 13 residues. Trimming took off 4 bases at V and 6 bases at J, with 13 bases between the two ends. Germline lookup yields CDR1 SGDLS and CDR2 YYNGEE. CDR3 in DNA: TGTGCCAGCAGCCCTAAACCAGGGGCTGAAGCTTTCTTT. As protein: CASSPKPGAEAFF.

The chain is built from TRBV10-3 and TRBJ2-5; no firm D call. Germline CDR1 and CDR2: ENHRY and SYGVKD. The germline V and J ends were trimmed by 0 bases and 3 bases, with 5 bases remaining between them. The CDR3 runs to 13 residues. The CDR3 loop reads CAISESWEETQYF. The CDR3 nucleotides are TGTGCCATCAGTGAGTCATGGGAAGAGACCCAGTACTTC.

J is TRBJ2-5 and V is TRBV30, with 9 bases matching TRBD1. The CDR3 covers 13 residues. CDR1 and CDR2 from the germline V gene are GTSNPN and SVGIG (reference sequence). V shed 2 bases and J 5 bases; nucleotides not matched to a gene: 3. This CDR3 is CAWSNRGRETQYF. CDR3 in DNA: TGTGCCTGGAGTAACAGGGGGCGGGAGACCCAGTACTTC.

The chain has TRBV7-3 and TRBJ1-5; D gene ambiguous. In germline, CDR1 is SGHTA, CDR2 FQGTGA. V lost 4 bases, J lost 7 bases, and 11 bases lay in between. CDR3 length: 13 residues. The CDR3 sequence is CASSYIDGQPQHF. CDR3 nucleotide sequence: TGTGCCAGCAGCTATATCGATGGACAGCCCCAGCATTTT.

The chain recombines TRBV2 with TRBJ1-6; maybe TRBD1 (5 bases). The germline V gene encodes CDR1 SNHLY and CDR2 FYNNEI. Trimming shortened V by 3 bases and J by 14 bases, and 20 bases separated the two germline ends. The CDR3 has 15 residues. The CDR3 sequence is CASSESSVPGTALHF. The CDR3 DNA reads TGTGCCAGCAGTGAGAGTTCGGTCCCCGGGACGGCCCTCCACTTT.

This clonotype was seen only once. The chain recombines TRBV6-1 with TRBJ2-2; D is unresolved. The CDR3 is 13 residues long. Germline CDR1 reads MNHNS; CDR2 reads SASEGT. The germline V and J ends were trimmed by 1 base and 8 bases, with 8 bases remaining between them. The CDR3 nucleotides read TGTGCCAGCAGTGAAGGGTTTGTAGGGGAGCTGTTTTTT. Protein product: CASSEGFVGELFF.

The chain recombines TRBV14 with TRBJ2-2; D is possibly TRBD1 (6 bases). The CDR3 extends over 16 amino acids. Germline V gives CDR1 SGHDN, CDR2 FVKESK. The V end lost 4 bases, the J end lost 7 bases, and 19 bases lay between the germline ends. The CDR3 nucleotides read TGTGCCAGCAGCCCCAGGGGCAGGGGCGTCGGCGGGGAGCTGTTTTTT. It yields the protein CASSPRGRGVGGELFF.

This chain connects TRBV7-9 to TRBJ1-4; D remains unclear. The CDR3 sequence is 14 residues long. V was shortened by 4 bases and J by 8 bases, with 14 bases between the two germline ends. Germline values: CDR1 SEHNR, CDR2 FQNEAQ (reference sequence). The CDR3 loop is CASSSRGVDEKLFF. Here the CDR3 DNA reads TGTGCCAGCAGCTCTAGAGGCGTGGACGAAAAACTGTTTTTT.

Here the CDR3 reads CSASGLQEEQYF. In DNA, the CDR3 is TGCAGTGCTAGCGGGCTTCAGGAGGAGCAGTACTTC. The chain has TRBV20-1 and TRBJ2-7, with no clear D. Germline V gives CDR1 DFQATT, CDR2 SNEGSKA (reference sequence). Trimming took 3 bases from V and 7 from J, leaving 13 bases between them. The CDR3 runs 12 residues.

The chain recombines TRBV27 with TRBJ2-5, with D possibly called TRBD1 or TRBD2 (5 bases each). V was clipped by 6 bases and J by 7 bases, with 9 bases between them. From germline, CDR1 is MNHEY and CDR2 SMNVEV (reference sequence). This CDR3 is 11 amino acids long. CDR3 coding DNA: TGTGCCAGCAGCCAAGGGACGACCCAGTACTTC. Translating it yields CASSQGTTQYF.

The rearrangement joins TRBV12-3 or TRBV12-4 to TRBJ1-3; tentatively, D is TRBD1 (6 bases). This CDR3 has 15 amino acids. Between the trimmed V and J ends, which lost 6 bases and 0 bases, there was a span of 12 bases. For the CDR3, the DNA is TGTGCCAGCAGCGCCACAGGGTCCTCTGGAAACACCATATATTTT. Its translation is CASSATGSSGNTIYF.

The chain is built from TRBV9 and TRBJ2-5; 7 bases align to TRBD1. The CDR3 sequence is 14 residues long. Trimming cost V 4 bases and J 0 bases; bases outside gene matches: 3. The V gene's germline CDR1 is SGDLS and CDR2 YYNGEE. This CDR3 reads CASSYGTDQETQYF. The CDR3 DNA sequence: TGTGCCAGCAGCTATGGGACAGACCAAGAGACCCAGTACTTC. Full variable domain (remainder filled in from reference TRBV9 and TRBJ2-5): DSGVTQTPKHLITATGQRVTLRCSPRSGDLSVYWYQQSLDQGLQFLIQYYNGEERAKGNILERFSAQQFPDLHSELNLSSLELGDSALYFCASSYGTDQETQYFGPGTRLLVL.

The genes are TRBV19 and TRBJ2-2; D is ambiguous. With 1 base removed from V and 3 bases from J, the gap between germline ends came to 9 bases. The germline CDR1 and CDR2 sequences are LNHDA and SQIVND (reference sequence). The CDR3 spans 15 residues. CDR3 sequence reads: CASSIARGYTGELFF. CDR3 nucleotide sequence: TGTGCCAGTAGTATAGCTCGAGGATACACCGGGGAGCTGTTTTTT.